Following are 29 T cell receptor beta chains from one sample sequenced in a study of blood T cell repertoires in COVID-19. Here immunoSEQ multiplex PCR was the method, and the copy in TCRdb shows in-frame clones only, minus some. The repertoire includes about 170,000 clones, roughly 93% of them detected once, and roughly 5% sits in the top ten. The material sequenced was peripheral blood. The receptors shown here come from a man aged 18 to 29 with COVID-19, enrolled during active disease.

Details on this clone: The same CDR3 can be traced to other DNA sequences in this sample. The rearrangement links TRBV9 to TRBJ2-7; D is possibly TRBD2 (5 bases). V lost 2 bases to trimming and J lost 3 bases, with 9 bases between them. CDR1 is SGDLS, CDR2 YYNGEE, per germline. The CDR3 is 13 residues long. The CDR3 region is CASSVATNYEQYF. CDR3 DNA sequence: TGTGCCAGCAGCGTCGCGACTAACTACGAGCAGTACTTC.

The rearrangement joins TRBV28 to TRBJ1-5; D call uncertain. Germline loops: CDR1 MDHEN, CDR2 SYDVKM. V dropped 4 bases and J dropped 3 bases, with 16 bases sitting between them. The CDR3 loop spans 16 amino acids. Written as DNA, the CDR3 is TGTGCCAGCAGTTCTCCGGGTCGCACGAACAATCAGCCCCAGCATTTT. Its protein is CASSSPGRTNNQPQHF.

The chain joins TRBV6-5 to TRBJ2-2, with TRBD2 identical over 10 bases. The CDR3 has 15 amino acids. Germline V gives CDR1 MNHEY, CDR2 SVGAGI. Trimming removed 6 bases from V and 6 bases from J; junction bases left unmatched: 7. The CDR3 sequence: CASRGAGTSAGELFF. The CDR3 nucleotides are TGTGCCAGCAGAGGGGCCGGGACTAGCGCCGGGGAGCTGTTTTTT.

The rearrangement uses TRBV7-2 and TRBJ2-5; D is possibly TRBD2 (5 bases). Germline assignment: CDR1 SGHTA and CDR2 FQGNSA. CDR3 length: 15 amino acids. V gave up 5 bases and J gave up 5 bases, with 18 bases separating them. The DNA of the CDR3 is TGTGCCAGCAGCCCCCCTGGCGGCGGCGGGGAGACCCAGTACTTC. Translation: CASSPPGGGGETQYF. Using reference TRBV7-2 and TRBJ2-5 for the parts outside the CDR3, the full variable domain is GAGVSQSPSNKVTEKGKDVELRCDPISGHTALYWYRQSLGQGLEFLIYFQGNSAPDKSGLPSDRFSAERTGGSVSTLTIQRTQQEDSAVYLCASSPPGGGGETQYFGPGTRLLVL.

The chain uses TRBV7-9 and TRBJ1-3; unclear D gene. Germline V CDR1 and CDR2: SEHNR, FQNEAQ (reference sequence). The CDR3 loop spans 14 amino acids. V was pared by 1 base and J by 3 bases, with 7 bases between. The CDR3 region is CASSLVTDGNTIYF. The CDR3, as DNA: TGTGCCAGCAGCTTAGTAACAGATGGAAACACCATATATTTT.

This chain joins TRBV19 and TRBJ2-2; 8 bases align to TRBD1. From germline, CDR1 is LNHDA and CDR2 SQIVND (reference sequence). V shed 5 bases, J shed 1 base, and the junction held 6 bases outside the gene matches. CDR3 length: 16 amino acids. The CDR3, as DNA: TGTGCCAGTAGTGCTACCGGGACAGGGAACACCGGGGAGCTGTTTTTT. It translates to CASSATGTGNTGELFF.

This clone was seen a single time. The sample contains more than one DNA sequence encoding this CDR3. This chain links TRBV9 with TRBJ1-2; 7 bases are shared with TRBD1. J lost 2 bases, V lost 0 bases, and 4 bases had no gene match. Germline values: CDR1 SGDLS, CDR2 YYNGEE. This CDR3 contains 15 residues. The CDR3 sequence is CASSVGEGANYGYTF. The CDR3, as DNA: TGTGCCAGCAGCGTAGGTGAGGGGGCGAACTATGGCTACACCTTC.

This chain joins TRBV7-2 and TRBJ2-2; maybe TRBD1 (6 bases). The CDR3 contains 13 residues. CDR1 is SGHTA, CDR2 FQGNSA, per germline. Trimming pared 4 bases from V and 10 bases from J, leaving 13 bases between. The CDR3 DNA is TGTGCCAGCAGCTCAGAGACAGGTCCGGAGCTGTTTTTT. It specifies CASSSETGPELFF.

As for this clone: Its ends do not fully match the called genes, so a read error is possible. V gene TRBV28 combines with J gene TRBJ2-7; 8 bases align to TRBD1. The V gene's germline CDR1 is MDHEN and CDR2 SYDVKM. The CDR3 length is 12 residues. CDR3 sequence: CASSSPGTGSQF. In nucleotides, the CDR3 is TGTGCCAGCAGTTCGCCCGGGACAGGAAGTCAGTTC.

This chain connects TRBV7-2 to TRBJ2-1; D is possibly TRBD2 (5 bases). In germline, CDR1 is SGHTA, CDR2 FQGNSA. The CDR3 runs 15 residues. Trimming cost V 1 base and J 5 bases, with 12 bases left between them. DNA for the CDR3: TGTGCCAGCAGCTTAGTTCGATCGACTAACAATGAGCAGTTCTTC. As protein: CASSLVRSTNNEQFF.

This clone was picked up one time. V and J are TRBV7-2 and TRBJ2-2, with no clear D. V gave up 5 bases and J gave up 2 bases, with 12 bases separating them. Germline assignment: CDR1 SGHTA and CDR2 FQGNSA. This CDR3 has 15 residues. The CDR3: CASSPLTTNTGELFF. CDR3 bases: TGTGCCAGCAGCCCCTTGACAACAAACACCGGGGAGCTGTTTTTT.

The chain combines TRBV4-3 with TRBJ2-2; TRBD1 matches at 12 bases. Germline V gene data show CDR1 as LGHNA and CDR2 as YSLEER. The ends lost 2 bases at V and 5 bases at J; junction bases unmatched: 6. The CDR3 is 17 amino acids. CDR3 region: CASSQRGQGALTGELFF. The CDR3 DNA is TGCGCCAGCAGCCAAAGGGGACAGGGGGCGCTAACCGGGGAGCTGTTTTTT.

This clone was counted between two and nine times. CDR3 protein: CASSLGRLNTEAFF. CDR3 DNA sequence: TGTGCCAGCAGCTTAGGGAGGCTGAACACTGAAGCTTTCTTT. V and J are TRBV7-9 and TRBJ1-1; D is ambiguous. V lost 1 base, J lost 0 bases, and 6 bases lay in between. The V gene's germline CDR1 is SEHNR and CDR2 FQNEAQ (reference sequence). The CDR3 is 14 amino acids.

The chain carries TRBV7-3 and TRBJ2-3; D may be TRBD2 (6 bases). V was cut by 4 bases and J by 1 base, with 15 bases left in between. The CDR3 contains 16 residues. Germline values: CDR1 SGHTA, CDR2 FQGTGA. CDR3 DNA: TGTGCCAGCAGCTCCACTGGACTAATTGGCACAGATACGCAGTATTTT. Its protein is CASSSTGLIGTDTQYF.

Note on this clone: This same CDR3 is encoded by further DNA sequences in the sample. The V gene is TRBV3-1 (or the pseudogene TRBV3-2), the J gene TRBJ1-2; TRBD1 matches 8 bases. The germline CDR1 and CDR2 sequences are LGHDT and YNNKEL (reference sequence). V shed 4 bases, J shed 2 bases, and the junction held 0 bases outside the gene matches. The CDR3 loop spans 13 amino acids. DNA for the CDR3: TGTGCCAGCAGCCGACAGGGGAACTATGGCTACACCTTC. Protein sequence: CASSRQGNYGYTF.

The rearrangement uses TRBV27 and TRBJ2-1, with a possible D match to TRBD1 (6 bases). V was trimmed by 2 bases and J by 1 base, leaving 9 bases between them. Germline assignment: CDR1 MNHEY and CDR2 SMNVEV (reference sequence). The CDR3 is made up of 15 amino acids. The CDR3 sequence is CASSLGRGSYNEQFF. The DNA for the CDR3 is TGTGCCAGCAGTTTAGGCAGGGGTTCCTACAATGAGCAGTTCTTC.

The chain is built from TRBV5-1 and TRBJ2-1; 11 bases agree with TRBD1. In germline, CDR1 is SGHRS, CDR2 YFSETQ. The length of the CDR3 is 15 residues. The V segment lost 2 bases and the J segment 7 bases; nucleotides outside the gene matches: 5. This chain's CDR3 is CASSLWTGGMNEQFF. The CDR3 DNA reads TGCGCCAGCAGCTTATGGACAGGGGGCATGAATGAGCAGTTCTTC.

The rearrangement uses TRBV11-2 and TRBJ2-1; D unresolved. Germline CDR1 and CDR2: SGHAT and FQNNGV. The V end was cut by 3 bases, the J end by 9 bases, with 9 bases between. This CDR3 comprises 12 residues. In DNA, the CDR3 is TGTGCCAGCAGCTTTATAGAGATTGAGCAGTTCTTC. Translation: CASSFIEIEQFF. The variable domain in full, with the rest retrieved from reference TRBV11-2 and TRBJ2-1, is EAGVAQSPRYKIIEKRQSVAFWCNPISGHATLYWYQQILGQGPKLLIQFQNNGVVDDSQLPKDRFSAERLKGVDSTLKIQPAKLEDSAVYLCASSFIEIEQFFGPGTRLTVL.

V gene TRBV7-8 combines with J gene TRBJ2-1; 15 nucleotides agree with TRBD2. Germline CDR1 reads SGHVS; CDR2 reads FQNEAQ. The CDR3 has 18 residues. The V segment lost 5 bases and the J segment 7 bases; nucleotides outside the gene matches: 12. The CDR3 nucleotides read TGTGCCAGCAGCGCCCAGCGGACTAGCGGGAGGGAAGGGAATGAGCAGTTCTTC. Translating it yields CASSAQRTSGREGNEQFF. Complete variable domain (other parts from reference TRBV7-8 and TRBJ2-1): GAGVSQSPRYKVAKRGQDVALRCDPISGHVSLFWYQQALGQGPEFLTYFQNEAQLDKSGLPSDRFFAERPEGSVSTLKIQRTQQEDSAVYLCASSAQRTSGREGNEQFFGPGTRLTVL.

This rearrangement joins TRBV19 to TRBJ2-1; TRBD1 might be the D (5 bases). CDR1 and CDR2 (germline): LNHDA, SQIVND (reference sequence). The CDR3 is made up of 15 amino acids. V was clipped by 5 bases and J by 0 bases, with 11 bases between them. CDR3: CASSHDRSSYNEQFF. For the CDR3, the DNA is TGTGCCAGTAGTCATGACAGAAGCTCCTACAATGAGCAGTTCTTC.

The J gene is TRBJ2-2, the V gene TRBV28; TRBD1 aligns across 8 bases. Germline V gene sequence: CDR1 MDHEN, CDR2 SYDVKM. The ends lost 7 bases at V and 4 bases at J; junction bases unmatched: 8. This CDR3 comprises 15 residues. The DNA for the CDR3 is TGTGCCAGCACCCTCAGGGGGCGCGGCACCGGGGAGCTGTTTTTT. Protein product: CASTLRGRGTGELFF.

This rearrangement joins TRBV4-1 to TRBJ1-1; D is undetermined. V was pared by 1 base and J by 10 bases, with 13 bases between. CDR1 and CDR2 (germline): MGHRA, YSYEKL. The CDR3 sequence is 13 residues long. The CDR3 loop is CASSQVVKESAFF. The CDR3 coding sequence is TGCGCCAGCAGCCAAGTTGTTAAGGAGTCAGCTTTCTTT.

The V and J genes are TRBV2 and TRBJ1-2; 9 bases fit TRBD1. This CDR3 comprises 13 residues. Looked up from germline, CDR1 is SNHLY and CDR2 is FYNNEI. V was pared by 6 bases and J by 8 bases, with 7 bases of the junction left unmatched. CDR3 bases: TGTGCCAGCAGGACAGGGGGGGCGCAAGGCTACACCTTC. It specifies CASRTGGAQGYTF.

As to this clone: Compared with germline, one end of the junction differs, possibly owing to a read error. The chain uses TRBV7-7 and TRBJ2-5, with 9 bases aligning to TRBD2. Germline V gene sequence: CDR1 SSHAT, CDR2 FNYEAQ (reference sequence). The CDR3 covers 16 residues. CDR3 amino acids: CASSPRLADFQETQYF. The DNA for the CDR3 is TGTGCTAGCAGCCCACGACTAGCGGATTTCCAAGAGACCCAGTACTTC.

The V call is TRBV6-2 or TRBV6-3, the J call TRBJ2-2; 12 bases are a match to TRBD2. V was pared by 5 bases and J by 2 bases, with 9 bases of the junction left unmatched. CDR1 is MNHEY, CDR2 SVGEGT, per germline. The CDR3 sequence is 18 residues long. CDR3 in DNA: TGTGCCAGCAGTACCATGACTAGCGGGAGTCCTAACACCGGGGAGCTGTTTTTT. It is translated as CASSTMTSGSPNTGELFF.

The chain couples TRBV11-3 to TRBJ2-2; the match to TRBD1 covers 7 bases. Germline CDR1 and CDR2: SGHNT and YENEEA. The CDR3 is 14 residues long. The J segment lost 3 bases and the V segment lost 8 bases, leaving 6 bases of the junction unmatched. The CDR3 here is CASQGQPHTGELFF. As DNA, the CDR3 is TGTGCCAGCCAGGGACAGCCTCACACCGGGGAGCTGTTTTTT.

J is TRBJ2-3 and V is TRBV7-2; D remains ambiguous. The CDR3 totals 16 residues. CDR1 and CDR2 (germline): SGHTA, FQGNSA. Trimming took off 1 base at V and 0 bases at J, with 11 bases between the two ends. CDR3 residues: CASSLDGTTSTDTQYF. DNA of the CDR3: TGTGCCAGCAGCTTAGATGGCACTACTAGCACAGATACGCAGTATTTT.

The table lists this clone with a count of one. This chain links TRBV6-6 with TRBJ1-5; unclear D gene. The germline V gene has CDR1 MNHNY and CDR2 SVGAGI (reference sequence). CDR3 length equals 13 residues. V shed 10 bases and J shed 0 bases, with 10 bases lying between them. In DNA form, the CDR3 reads TGTGCCACAAACACACATAGCAATCAGCCCCAGCATTTT. Translation gives CATNTHSNQPQHF.

The V call is TRBV6-2 or TRBV6-3, the J call TRBJ2-7, with D unclear. The ends were cut back, 6 bases at V and 6 bases at J, with 9 bases in the middle. CDR3 length: 11 residues. CDR1 and CDR2 (germline): MNHEY, SVGEGT. The CDR3 bases are TGTGCCAGCAGCCTTTATTCCGAGCAGTACTTC. This encodes CASSLYSEQYF.